This TCR beta chain originates from a study of control samples from healthy donors and cancer patients. This CDR3 contains 16 residues. Trimming took off 5 bases at V and 0 bases at J, with 14 bases between the two ends. Germline-derived CDR1 and CDR2 are MDHEN and SYDVKM. Produced via immunoSEQ multiplex PCR; TCRdb's table is partial and in-frame only. The table lists more than 50,000 clones, about 96% of them singletons. This clone was seen once. V is TRBV28 and J is TRBJ1-5; D not resolved. This clonotype was obtained from a woman between 18 and 29 years old in good health. The sample taken for sequencing was blood. CDR3 residues: CASSLPDPSSNQPQHF. Here the CDR3 DNA reads TGTGCCAGCAGTCTCCCCGACCCAAGTAGCAATCAGCCCCAGCATTTT.